Many counts were recorded for the clone carrying this TCR beta chain. This record belongs to a study of neurological immune-mediated disorders. From the 5' RACE reads, TCRdb called clonotypes with MiXCR, one entry per CDR3 protein. The sample has about 71,000 distinct CDR3 sequences, 3.4% seen once. The source of this sequence is a man aged 35 to 55 with multiple sclerosis. The sequenced material came from PBMCs.

CDR3 in amino acids: CASSVEGETQYF. As DNA, the CDR3 is TGTGCCAGCAGTGTAGAGGGAGAGACCCAGTACTTC. The chain uses TRBV2 and TRBJ2-5, with a possible D match to TRBD2 (5 bases). V was pared by 4 bases and J by 4 bases, with 7 bases between. Germline lookup yields CDR1 SNHLY and CDR2 FYNNEI. The CDR3 length is 12 residues.